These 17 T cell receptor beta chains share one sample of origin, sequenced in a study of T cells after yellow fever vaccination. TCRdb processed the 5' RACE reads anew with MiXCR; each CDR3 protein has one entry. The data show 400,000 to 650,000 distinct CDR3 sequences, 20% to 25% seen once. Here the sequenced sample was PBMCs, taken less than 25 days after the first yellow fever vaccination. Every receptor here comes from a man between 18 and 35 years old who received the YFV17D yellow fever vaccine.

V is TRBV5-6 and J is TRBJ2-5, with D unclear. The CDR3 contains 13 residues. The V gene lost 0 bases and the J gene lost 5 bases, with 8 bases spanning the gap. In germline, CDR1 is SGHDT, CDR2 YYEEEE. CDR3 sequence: CASSLVAVETQYF. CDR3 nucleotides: TGTGCCAGCAGCTTGGTGGCAGTGGAGACCCAGTACTTC. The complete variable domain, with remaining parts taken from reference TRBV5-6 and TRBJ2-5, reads DAGVTQSPTHLIKTRGQQVTLRCSPKSGHDTVSWYQQALGQGPQFIFQYYEEEERQRGNFPDRFSGHQFPNYSSELNVNALLLGDSALYLCASSLVAVETQYFGPGTRLLVL.

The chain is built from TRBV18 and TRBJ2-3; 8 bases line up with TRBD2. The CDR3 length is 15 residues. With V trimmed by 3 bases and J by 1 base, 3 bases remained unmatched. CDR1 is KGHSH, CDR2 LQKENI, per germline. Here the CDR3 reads CASSPSAGGTDTQYF. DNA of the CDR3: TGTGCCAGCTCACCCTCAGCGGGGGGCACAGATACGCAGTATTTT. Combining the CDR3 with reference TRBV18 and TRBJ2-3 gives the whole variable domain NAGVMQNPRHLVRRRGQEARLRCSPMKGHSHVYWYRQLPEEGLKFMVYLQKENIIDESGMPKERFSAEFPKEGPSILRIQQVVRGDSAAYFCASSPSAGGTDTQYFGPGTRLTVL.

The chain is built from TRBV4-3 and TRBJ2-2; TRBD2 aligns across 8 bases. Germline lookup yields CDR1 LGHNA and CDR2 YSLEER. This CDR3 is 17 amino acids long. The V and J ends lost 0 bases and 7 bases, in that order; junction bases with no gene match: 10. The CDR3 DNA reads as TGCGCCAGCAGCCAAGAATCGGGGGGGCTTTTGGGCGGGGAGCTGTTTTTT. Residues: CASSQESGGLLGGELFF.

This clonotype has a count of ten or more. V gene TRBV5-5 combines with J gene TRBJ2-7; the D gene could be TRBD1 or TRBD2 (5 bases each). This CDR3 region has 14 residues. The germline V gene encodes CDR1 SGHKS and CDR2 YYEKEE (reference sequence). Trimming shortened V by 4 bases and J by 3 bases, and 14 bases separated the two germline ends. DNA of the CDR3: TGTGCCAGCAGCCAAACCGGGACGGTCTACGAGCAGTACTTC. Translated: CASSQTGTVYEQYF.

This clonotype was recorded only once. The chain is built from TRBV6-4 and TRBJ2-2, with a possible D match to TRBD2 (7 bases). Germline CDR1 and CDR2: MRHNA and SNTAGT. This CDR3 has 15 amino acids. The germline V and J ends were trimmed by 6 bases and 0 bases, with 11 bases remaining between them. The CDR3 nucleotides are TGTGCCAGCAGAAGGGGGGGAACGAACACCGGGGAGCTGTTTTTT. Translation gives CASRRGGTNTGELFF.

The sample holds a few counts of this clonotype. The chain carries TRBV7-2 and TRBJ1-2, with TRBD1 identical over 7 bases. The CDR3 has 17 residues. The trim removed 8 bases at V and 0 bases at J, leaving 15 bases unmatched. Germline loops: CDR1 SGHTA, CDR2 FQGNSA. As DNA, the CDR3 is TGTGCCAGCCCGGGTGGGGGACAGTATCCATCTAACTATGGCTACACCTTC. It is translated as CASPGGGQYPSNYGYTF.

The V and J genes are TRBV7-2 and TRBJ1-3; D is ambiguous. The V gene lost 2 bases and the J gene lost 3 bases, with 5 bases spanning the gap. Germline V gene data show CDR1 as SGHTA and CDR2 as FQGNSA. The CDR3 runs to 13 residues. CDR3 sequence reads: CASSLQSGNTIYF. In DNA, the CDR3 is TGTGCCAGCAGCTTACAGAGTGGAAACACCATATATTTT.

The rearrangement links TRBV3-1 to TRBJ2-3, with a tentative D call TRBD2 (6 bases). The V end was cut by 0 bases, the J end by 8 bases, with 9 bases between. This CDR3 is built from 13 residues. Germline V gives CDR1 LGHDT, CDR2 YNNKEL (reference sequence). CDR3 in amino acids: CASSQERGSTQYF. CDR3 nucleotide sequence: TGTGCCAGCAGCCAAGAACGGGGGTCTACGCAGTATTTT.

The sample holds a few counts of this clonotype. CDR3 in amino acids: CASSPNPAAYEQYF. The CDR3 DNA reads as TGTGCCAGCAGTCCCAATCCAGCCGCCTACGAGCAGTACTTC. The chain has TRBV12-3 or TRBV12-4 and TRBJ2-7, with unresolved D. The CDR3 is 14 amino acids. Trimming removed 5 bases at V and 2 bases at J, with 13 bases between.

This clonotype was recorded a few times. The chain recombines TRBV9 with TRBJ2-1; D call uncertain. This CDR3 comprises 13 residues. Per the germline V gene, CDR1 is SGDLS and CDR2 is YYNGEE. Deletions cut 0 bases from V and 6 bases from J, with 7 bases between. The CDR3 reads CASSVDALNEQFF. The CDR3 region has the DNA TGTGCCAGCAGCGTAGACGCGCTCAATGAGCAGTTCTTC.

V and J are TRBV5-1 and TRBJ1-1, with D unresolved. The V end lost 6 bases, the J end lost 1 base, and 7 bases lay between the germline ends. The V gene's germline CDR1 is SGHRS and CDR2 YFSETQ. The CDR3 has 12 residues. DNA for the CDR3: TGCGCCAGCAAGACCGGGAACACTGAAGCTTTCTTT. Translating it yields CASKTGNTEAFF.

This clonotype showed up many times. The CDR3 reads CASSTYTGSGNTIYF. Written as DNA, the CDR3 is TGCGCCAGCAGCACCTACACAGGGTCTGGAAACACCATATATTTT. The V gene is TRBV5-1, the J gene TRBJ1-3; tentatively, D is TRBD1 (6 bases). V lost 4 bases to trimming and J lost 1 base, with 12 bases between them. CDR3 length: 15 residues. Germline V CDR1 and CDR2: SGHRS, YFSETQ.

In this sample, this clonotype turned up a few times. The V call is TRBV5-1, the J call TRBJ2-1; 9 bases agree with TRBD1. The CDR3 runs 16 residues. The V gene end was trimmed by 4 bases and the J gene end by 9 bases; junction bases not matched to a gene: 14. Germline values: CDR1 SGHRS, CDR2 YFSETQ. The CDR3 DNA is TGCGCCAGCAGCACCACAGGGGGCGCGGTGGCATCTGAGCAGTTCTTC. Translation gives CASSTTGGAVASEQFF.

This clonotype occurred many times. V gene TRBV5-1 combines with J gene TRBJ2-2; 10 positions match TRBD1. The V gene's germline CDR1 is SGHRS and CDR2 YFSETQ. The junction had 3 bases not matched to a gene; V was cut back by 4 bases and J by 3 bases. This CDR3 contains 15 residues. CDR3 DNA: TGCGCCAGCAGCGCCGGGACAGGGGACACCGGGGAGCTGTTTTTT. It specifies CASSAGTGDTGELFF.

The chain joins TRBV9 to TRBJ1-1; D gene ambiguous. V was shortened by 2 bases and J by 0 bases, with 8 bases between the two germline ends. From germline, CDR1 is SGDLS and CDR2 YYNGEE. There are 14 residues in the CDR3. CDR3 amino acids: CASSVRPLNTEAFF. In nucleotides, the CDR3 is TGTGCCAGCAGCGTTAGGCCGTTGAACACTGAAGCTTTCTTT.

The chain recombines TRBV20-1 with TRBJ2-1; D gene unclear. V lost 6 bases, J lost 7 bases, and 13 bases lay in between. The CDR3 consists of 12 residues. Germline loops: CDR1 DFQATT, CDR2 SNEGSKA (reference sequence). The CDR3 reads CSATRQTNEQFF. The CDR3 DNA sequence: TGCAGTGCCACCCGGCAGACGAATGAGCAGTTCTTC.

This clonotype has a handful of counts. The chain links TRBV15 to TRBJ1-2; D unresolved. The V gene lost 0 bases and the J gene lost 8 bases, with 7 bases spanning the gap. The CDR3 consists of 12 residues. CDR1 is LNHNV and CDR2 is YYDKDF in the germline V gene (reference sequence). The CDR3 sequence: CATSRDGEGYTF. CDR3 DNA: TGTGCCACCAGCAGAGATGGTGAGGGCTACACCTTC.